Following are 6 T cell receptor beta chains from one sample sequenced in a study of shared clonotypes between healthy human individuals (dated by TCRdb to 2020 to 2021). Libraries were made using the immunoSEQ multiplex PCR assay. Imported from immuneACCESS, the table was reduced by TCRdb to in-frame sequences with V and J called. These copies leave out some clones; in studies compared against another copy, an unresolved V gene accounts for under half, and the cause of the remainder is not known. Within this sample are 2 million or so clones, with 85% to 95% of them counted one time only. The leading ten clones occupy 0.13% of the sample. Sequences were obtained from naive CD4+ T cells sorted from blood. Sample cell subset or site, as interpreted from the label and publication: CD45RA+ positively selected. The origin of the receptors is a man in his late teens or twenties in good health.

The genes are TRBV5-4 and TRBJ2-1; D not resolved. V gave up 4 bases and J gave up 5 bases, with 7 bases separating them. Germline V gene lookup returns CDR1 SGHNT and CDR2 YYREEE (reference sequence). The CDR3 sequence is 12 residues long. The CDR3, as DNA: TGTGCCAGCAGCGGTCGGGACAATGAGCAGTTCTTC. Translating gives CASSGRDNEQFF.

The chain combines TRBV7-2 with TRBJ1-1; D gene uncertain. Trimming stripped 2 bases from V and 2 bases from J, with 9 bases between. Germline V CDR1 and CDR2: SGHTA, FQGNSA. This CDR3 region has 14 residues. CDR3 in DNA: TGTGCCAGCAGCTTACGTTGGGTTAACACTGAAGCTTTCTTT. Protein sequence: CASSLRWVNTEAFF.

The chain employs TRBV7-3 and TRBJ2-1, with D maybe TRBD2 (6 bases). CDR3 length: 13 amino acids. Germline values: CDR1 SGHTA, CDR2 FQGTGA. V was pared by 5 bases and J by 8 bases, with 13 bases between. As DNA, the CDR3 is TGTGCCAGCAGCGTGGGAGGCAGGTATGAGCAGTTCTTC. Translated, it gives CASSVGGRYEQFF.

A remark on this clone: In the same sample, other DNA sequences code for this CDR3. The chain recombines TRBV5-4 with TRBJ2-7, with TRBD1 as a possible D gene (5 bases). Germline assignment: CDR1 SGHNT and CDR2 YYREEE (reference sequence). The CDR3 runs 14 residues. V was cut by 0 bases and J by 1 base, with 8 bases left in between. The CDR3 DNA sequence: TGTGCCAGCAGCTTGGGGCAGGGATCCTACGAGCAGTACTTC. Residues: CASSLGQGSYEQYF.

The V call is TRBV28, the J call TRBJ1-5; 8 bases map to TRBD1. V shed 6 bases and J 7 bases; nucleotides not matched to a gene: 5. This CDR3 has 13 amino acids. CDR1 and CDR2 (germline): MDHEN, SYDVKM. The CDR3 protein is CASSSTGVQPQHF. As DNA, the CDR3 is TGTGCCAGCAGCTCGACAGGGGTCCAGCCCCAGCATTTT.

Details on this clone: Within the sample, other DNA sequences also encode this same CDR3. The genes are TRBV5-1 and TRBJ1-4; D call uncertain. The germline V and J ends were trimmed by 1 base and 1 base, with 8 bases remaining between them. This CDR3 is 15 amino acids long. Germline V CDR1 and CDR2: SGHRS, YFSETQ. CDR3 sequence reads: CASSLSGGTNEKLFF. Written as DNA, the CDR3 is TGCGCCAGCAGCTTGTCGGGCGGAACTAATGAAAAACTGTTTTTT.